These 16 T cell receptor beta chains came from one sample sequenced in a study of cytomegalovirus exposure and HLA in healthy donors. PCR employed 60 Vbeta and 13 Jbeta primers. Produced via immunoSEQ multiplex PCR; TCRdb's table is partial and in-frame only. This sample has hundreds of thousands of clones; approximately 90% occur once, and the top ten carry 2% to 3%. Sequencing was carried out using PBMCs. These receptors were collected from a woman aged 18-29 years in good health and CMV-seronegative.

The chain carries TRBV7-8 and TRBJ2-2, with 9 bases matching TRBD2. The CDR3 runs 14 residues. Unmatched junction bases numbered 7, after V lost 8 bases and J lost 6 bases. Germline lookup yields CDR1 SGHVS and CDR2 FQNEAQ. This CDR3 is CASSGLAVAGELFF. The CDR3 DNA reads as TGTGCCAGCTCGGGACTAGCAGTGGCCGGGGAGCTGTTTTTT.

This clone occurred once. The chain recombines TRBV10-3 with TRBJ2-7; D is unclear. This CDR3 region has 15 residues. Trimming removed 0 bases at V and 2 bases at J, with 11 bases between. Looked up from germline, CDR1 is ENHRY and CDR2 is SYGVKD. CDR3 sequence (DNA): TGTGCCATCAGTGAGTCGACAACTGGCACCTACGAGCAGTACTTC. Protein product: CAISESTTGTYEQYF.

The chain carries TRBV18 and TRBJ1-1; 8 bases are a match to TRBD1. Germline V gives CDR1 KGHSH, CDR2 LQKENI. The V segment lost 6 bases and the J segment 6 bases; nucleotides outside the gene matches: 9. The CDR3 sequence is 14 residues long. The CDR3 is CASSPDRDWAEAFF. The CDR3 coding sequence is TGTGCCAGCTCCCCGGACAGGGATTGGGCTGAAGCTTTCTTT.

The chain has TRBV13 and TRBJ2-5; D perhaps matches TRBD1 (5 bases). The CDR3 sequence is 14 residues long. Germline V gene data show CDR1 as PRHDT and CDR2 as FYEKMQ (reference sequence). V lost 3 bases and J 7 bases, leaving 15 bases between the germline ends. CDR3 in DNA: TGTGCCAGCAGCTTGTCATCAGGGTCGGGGACCCAGTACTTC. This encodes CASSLSSGSGTQYF.

The V call is TRBV4-1, the J call TRBJ2-6, with 9 bases fitting TRBD1. This CDR3 has 19 residues. The germline V gene encodes CDR1 MGHRA and CDR2 YSYEKL. The trim removed 0 bases at V and 0 bases at J, leaving 6 bases unmatched. CDR3 DNA: TGCGCCAGCAGCCAAGATCGGGACAGGGTAGCCTCTGGGGCCAACGTCCTGACTTTC. This codes for CASSQDRDRVASGANVLTF.

This chain connects TRBV10-1 to TRBJ1-1; possibly TRBD1 for D (6 bases). The V end was cut by 5 bases, the J end by 5 bases, with 9 bases between. The germline gives CDR1 WNHNN, CDR2 SYGVQD (reference sequence). The CDR3 is 12 residues long. The CDR3 sequence: CASSPTGTEAFF. The CDR3 DNA sequence: TGCGCCAGCAGTCCAACAGGGACTGAAGCTTTCTTT.

A few counts support this clone. The genes are TRBV7-8 and TRBJ2-2, with 7 bases that match TRBD2. V shed 4 bases and J 0 bases; nucleotides not matched to a gene: 8. This CDR3 region has 17 residues. Germline CDR1 SGHVS, CDR2 FQNEAQ. DNA for the CDR3: TGTGCCAGCAGCTCCCGGGGAGCGGGAACGAACACCGGGGAGCTGTTTTTT. Amino acids: CASSSRGAGTNTGELFF.

The chain has TRBV9 and TRBJ1-1; TRBD1 is a possible D gene (5 bases). Germline V CDR1 and CDR2: SGDLS, YYNGEE. The CDR3 runs 13 residues. Trimming stripped 7 bases from V and 1 base from J, with 11 bases between. CDR3 bases: TGTGCCAGCGGACGACAGTCGAACACTGAAGCTTTCTTT. As protein: CASGRQSNTEAFF.

The chain employs TRBV4-1 and TRBJ2-3; maybe TRBD2 (5 bases). The CDR3 runs 16 residues. Germline values: CDR1 MGHRA, CDR2 YSYEKL. V was pared by 0 bases and J by 6 bases, with 16 bases between. The CDR3, as DNA: TGCGCCAGCAGCCAAGATTCCCTAGCTAGAGGGGATACGCAGTATTTT. This sequence encodes CASSQDSLARGDTQYF.

V is TRBV7-9 and J is TRBJ2-1; 8 bases are shared with TRBD2. V trimming: 3 bases; J trimming: 3 bases; junction bases outside the gene matches: 10. Looked up from germline, CDR1 is SEHNR and CDR2 is FQNEAQ (reference sequence). This CDR3 is built from 17 residues. The CDR3: CASSFPPIAGYYNEQFF. The CDR3, as DNA: TGTGCCAGCAGCTTCCCACCAATAGCGGGGTACTACAATGAGCAGTTCTTC.

CDR3: CASSWGVGESYEQYF. DNA of the CDR3: TGTGCCAGCAGCTGGGGGGTGGGTGAATCCTACGAGCAGTACTTC. This rearrangement joins TRBV5-6 to TRBJ2-5; perhaps TRBD2 as D (6 bases). Gene TRBJ2-7 matches the end of the DNA better, so the J call may be wrong. Germline CDR1 is SGHDT and CDR2 is YYEEEE. This CDR3 is built from 15 residues.

This rearrangement joins TRBV5-1 to TRBJ1-2; D is undetermined. The CDR3 extends over 14 amino acids. Trimming cost V 4 bases and J 3 bases, with 13 bases left between them. The germline gives CDR1 SGHRS, CDR2 YFSETQ. The CDR3 bases are TGCGCCAGCAGCCCGGGAGTCGGGCACTATGGCTACACCTTC. Residues: CASSPGVGHYGYTF. Supplemented by reference TRBV5-1 and TRBJ1-2, the full variable domain reads KAGVTQTPRYLIKTRGQQVTLSCSPISGHRSVSWYQQTPGQGLQFLFEYFSETQRNKGNFPGRFSGRQFSNSRSEMNVSTLELGDSALYLCASSPGVGHYGYTFGSGTRLTVV.

About this clone itself: Other nucleotide sequences in the sample specify the same CDR3. The chain couples TRBV6-5 to TRBJ1-6; 7 nucleotides agree with TRBD1. The germline V gene has CDR1 MNHEY and CDR2 SVGAGI. Germline trimming cut 8 bases from V and 9 bases from J; bases unmatched to any gene: 7. There are 13 residues in the CDR3. In DNA form, the CDR3 reads TGTGCCAGCGGCCGACAGGGAGGTTCACCCCTCCACTTT. Residues: CASGRQGGSPLHF.

This clone was found a few times. The CDR3 region is CARSGTGDSNQPQHF. CDR3 bases: TGTGCCAGATCCGGGACAGGGGATAGCAATCAGCCCCAGCATTTT. This chain connects TRBV19 to TRBJ1-5, with 10 bases aligning to TRBD1. Trimming cost V 9 bases and J 0 bases; bases outside gene matches: 5. Germline-derived CDR1 and CDR2 are LNHDA and SQIVND (reference sequence). This CDR3 comprises 15 residues.

CDR3 sequence reads: CASSLNQPQHF. CDR3 nucleotides: TGTGCCAGCAGCCTCAATCAGCCCCAGCATTTT. The chain uses TRBV6-1 and TRBJ1-5; D is unclear. V was cut by 6 bases and J by 3 bases, with 3 bases left in between. This CDR3 contains 11 residues. Germline-derived CDR1 and CDR2 are MNHNS and SASEGT.

The V call is TRBV19, the J call TRBJ2-2; D possibly corresponds to TRBD2 (5 bases). Germline V lookup: CDR1 LNHDA, CDR2 SQIVND (reference sequence). The CDR3 is 15 amino acids. Trimming took 7 bases from V and 0 from J, leaving 12 bases between them. CDR3: CASTYYGANTGELFF. CDR3 bases: TGTGCCAGTACGTACTACGGGGCGAACACCGGGGAGCTGTTTTTT.